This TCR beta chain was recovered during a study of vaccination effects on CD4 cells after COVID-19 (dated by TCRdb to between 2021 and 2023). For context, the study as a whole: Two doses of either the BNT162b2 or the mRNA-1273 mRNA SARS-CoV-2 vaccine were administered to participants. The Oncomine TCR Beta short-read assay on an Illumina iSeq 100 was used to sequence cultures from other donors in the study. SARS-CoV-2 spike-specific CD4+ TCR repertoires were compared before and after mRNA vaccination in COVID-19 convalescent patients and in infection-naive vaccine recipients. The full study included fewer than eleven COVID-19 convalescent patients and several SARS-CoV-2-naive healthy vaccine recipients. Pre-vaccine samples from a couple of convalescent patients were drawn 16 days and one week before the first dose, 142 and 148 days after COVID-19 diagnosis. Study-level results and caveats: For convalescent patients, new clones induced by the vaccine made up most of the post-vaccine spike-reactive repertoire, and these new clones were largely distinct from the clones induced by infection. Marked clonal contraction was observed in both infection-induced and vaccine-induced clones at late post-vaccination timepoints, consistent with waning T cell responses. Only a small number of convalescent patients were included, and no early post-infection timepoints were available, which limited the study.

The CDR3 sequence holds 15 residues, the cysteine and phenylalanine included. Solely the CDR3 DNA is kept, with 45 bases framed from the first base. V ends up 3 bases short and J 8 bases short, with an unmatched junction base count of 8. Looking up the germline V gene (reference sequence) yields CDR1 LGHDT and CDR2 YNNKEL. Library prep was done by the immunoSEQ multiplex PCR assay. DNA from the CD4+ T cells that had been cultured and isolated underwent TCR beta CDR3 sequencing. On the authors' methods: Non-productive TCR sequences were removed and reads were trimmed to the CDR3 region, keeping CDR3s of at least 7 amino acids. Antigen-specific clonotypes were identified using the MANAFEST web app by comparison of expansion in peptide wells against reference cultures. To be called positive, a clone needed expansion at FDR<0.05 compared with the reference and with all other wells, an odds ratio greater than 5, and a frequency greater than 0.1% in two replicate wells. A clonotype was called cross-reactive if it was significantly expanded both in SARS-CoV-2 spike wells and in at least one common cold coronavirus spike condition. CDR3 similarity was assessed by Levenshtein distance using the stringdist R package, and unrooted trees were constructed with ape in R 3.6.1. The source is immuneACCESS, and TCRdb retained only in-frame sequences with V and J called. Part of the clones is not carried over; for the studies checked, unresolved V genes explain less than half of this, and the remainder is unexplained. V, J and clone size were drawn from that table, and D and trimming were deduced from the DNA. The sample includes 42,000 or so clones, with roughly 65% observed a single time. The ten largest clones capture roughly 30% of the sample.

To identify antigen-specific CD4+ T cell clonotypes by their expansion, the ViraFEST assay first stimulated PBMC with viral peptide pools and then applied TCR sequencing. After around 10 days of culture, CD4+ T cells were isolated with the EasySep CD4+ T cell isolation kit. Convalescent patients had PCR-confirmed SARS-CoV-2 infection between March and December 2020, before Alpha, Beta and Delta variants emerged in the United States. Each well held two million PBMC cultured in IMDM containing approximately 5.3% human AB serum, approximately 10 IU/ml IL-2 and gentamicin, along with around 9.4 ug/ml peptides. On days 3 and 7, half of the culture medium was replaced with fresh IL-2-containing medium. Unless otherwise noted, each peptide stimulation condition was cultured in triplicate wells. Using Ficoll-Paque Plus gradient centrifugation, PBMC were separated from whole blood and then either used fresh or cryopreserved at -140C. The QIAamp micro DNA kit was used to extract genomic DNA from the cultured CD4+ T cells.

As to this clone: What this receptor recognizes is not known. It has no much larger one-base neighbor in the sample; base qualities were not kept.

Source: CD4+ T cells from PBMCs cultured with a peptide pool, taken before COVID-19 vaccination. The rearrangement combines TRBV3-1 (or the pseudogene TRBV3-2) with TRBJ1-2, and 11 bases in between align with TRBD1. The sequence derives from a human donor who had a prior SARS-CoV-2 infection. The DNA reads TGTGCCAGCAGCCAGTGGACAGGGGGCGCAGGGGGCTACACCTTC. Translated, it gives CASSQWTGGAGGYTF.